This TCR beta chain was retrieved from a study of PD-1 blockade in classical Hodgkin lymphoma. Study findings and constraints: There was a significant rise in CD4+ TCR diversity by C4D1, with no such rise for CD8+.

In germline, CDR1 is MNHEY, CDR2 SMNVEV (reference sequence). V dropped 5 bases and J dropped 4 bases, with 9 bases sitting between them. CDR3 length equals 12 residues. Profiling relied on immunoSEQ multiplex PCR, and the TCRdb table lists in-frame clones only, not all of them. The sample lists 30,000 to 35,000 clones; approximately 92% were seen once. Exposure to brentuximab vedotin varied, and each patient had relapsed following autologous stem cell transplantation. CD4+ T cells were purified from thawed PBMCs by magnetic negative selection. Progressive disease, partial response or complete response was each patient's best response. A word on this clone: The antigen is not known.

V and J are TRBV27 and TRBJ2-7; D gene unclear. The sequence was collected from a human donor with classical Hodgkin lymphoma. The sample here was CD4+ T cells from blood, taken at baseline. The CDR3 protein is CASSPGDYEQYF. The CDR3 bases are TGTGCCAGCAGTCCCGGAGATTACGAGCAGTACTTC.